These 22 T cell receptor beta chains came from one sample sequenced in a study of blood T cell repertoires in COVID-19. TCRdb keeps only in-frame clones here, not all; method: immunoSEQ multiplex PCR. Among about 150,000 clones listed, roughly 78% were seen once. The sample consisted of peripheral blood. The source of these receptors is a human donor with acute or convalescent COVID-19. The donor label of this sample is uncertain.

V is TRBV19 and J is TRBJ1-3, with a tentative D call TRBD1 (5 bases). Germline lookup yields CDR1 LNHDA and CDR2 SQIVND (reference sequence). Deletions cut 4 bases from V and 8 bases from J, with 9 bases between. There are 12 residues in the CDR3. CDR3 sequence reads: CASSRGRDTIYF. CDR3 sequence (DNA): TGTGCCAGTAGTAGGGGGAGGGACACCATATATTTT.

The V gene is TRBV12-3 or TRBV12-4, the J gene TRBJ1-2; D is undetermined. The CDR3 totals 13 residues. The germline V and J ends were trimmed by 6 bases and 2 bases, with 10 bases remaining between them. The CDR3 region has the DNA TGTGCCAGCAGCCCAACTGAGAACTATGGCTACACCTTC. As protein: CASSPTENYGYTF.

This clone was recorded only once. V is TRBV7-2 and J is TRBJ1-1; possibly TRBD1 for D (5 bases). CDR3 length equals 15 residues. CDR1 is SGHTA and CDR2 is FQGNSA in the germline V gene. V was cut by 1 base and J by 0 bases, with 9 bases left in between. DNA for the CDR3: TGTGCCAGCAGCTTAGACACAGGAATGAACACTGAAGCTTTCTTT. Its translation is CASSLDTGMNTEAFF.

The table lists this clone with a count of one. The V and J genes are TRBV15 and TRBJ1-3, with D possibly matching TRBD1 (5 bases). V lost 5 bases and J 9 bases, leaving 20 bases between the germline ends. This CDR3 has 15 amino acids. In germline, CDR1 is LNHNV, CDR2 YYDKDF (reference sequence). CDR3 in amino acids: CATSAPGLKGVTIYF. CDR3 in DNA: TGTGCCACCAGCGCACCGGGACTTAAAGGGGTCACCATATATTTT.

The J gene is TRBJ2-7, the V gene TRBV28, with D unresolved. Trimming left V 4 bases short and J 4 bases short, with 8 bases between. The length of the CDR3 is 12 residues. CDR1 is MDHEN and CDR2 is SYDVKM in the germline V gene. CDR3 sequence reads: CASSSPSYEQYF. CDR3 bases: TGTGCCAGCAGTTCCCCCTCTTACGAGCAGTACTTC.

This chain uses TRBV25-1 with TRBJ1-5; D is perhaps TRBD1 (6 bases). The germline gives CDR1 MGHDK, CDR2 SYGVNS. The CDR3 spans 13 residues. The V and J ends lost 6 bases and 9 bases respectively, with 15 bases between them. The CDR3 protein is CASSTRTDMPQHF. DNA of the CDR3: TGTGCCAGCAGCACTAGGACAGACATGCCCCAGCATTTT.

This rearrangement joins TRBV7-2 to TRBJ1-5; D is undetermined. This CDR3 comprises 13 residues. CDR1 and CDR2 from the germline V gene are SGHTA and FQGNSA. Trimming removed 1 base from V and 7 bases from J, with 8 bases in between. CDR3: CASSLGGLQPQHF. The CDR3 nucleotides are TGTGCCAGCAGCTTAGGAGGGTTACAGCCCCAGCATTTT. Full variable domain (outside the CDR3, taken from reference TRBV7-2 and TRBJ1-5): GAGVSQSPSNKVTEKGKDVELRCDPISGHTALYWYRQSLGQGLEFLIYFQGNSAPDKSGLPSDRFSAERTGGSVSTLTIQRTQQEDSAVYLCASSLGGLQPQHFGDGTRLSIL.

The rearrangement uses TRBV5-5 and TRBJ1-1, with D tentatively TRBD1 (5 bases). Germline values: CDR1 SGHKS, CDR2 YYEKEE (reference sequence). Trimming took 5 bases from V and 0 from J, leaving 14 bases between them. There are 15 residues in the CDR3. CDR3 region: CASRFSEGLNTEAFF. The DNA of the CDR3 is TGTGCCAGCAGATTTTCGGAGGGGTTGAACACTGAAGCTTTCTTT. Full variable domain (remainder filled in from reference TRBV5-5 and TRBJ1-1): DAGVTQSPTHLIKTRGQQVTLRCSPISGHKSVSWYQQVLGQGPQFIFQYYEKEERGRGNFPDRFSARQFPNYSSELNVNALLLGDSALYLCASRFSEGLNTEAFFGQGTRLTVV.

The V and J genes are TRBV30 and TRBJ2-3; 9 bases map to TRBD2. Germline CDR1 GTSNPN, CDR2 SVGIG (reference sequence). J lost 11 bases, V lost 4 bases, and 19 bases had no gene match. The CDR3 is 16 amino acids. In nucleotides, the CDR3 is TGTGCCTGGATTCCCTCGGGTAGCGGGGGCCATAAGGAGCAGTATTTT. Translated: CAWIPSGSGGHKEQYF.

The J gene is TRBJ1-1, the V gene TRBV6-5; tentatively, D is TRBD1 (6 bases). This CDR3 region has 14 residues. V was cut by 5 bases and J by 2 bases, with 12 bases left in between. In germline, CDR1 is MNHEY, CDR2 SVGAGI. CDR3 in amino acids: CASSPTGSNTEAFF. In DNA form, the CDR3 reads TGTGCCAGCAGTCCTACAGGGTCAAACACTGAAGCTTTCTTT.

This sequence joins TRBV6-5 and TRBJ1-2; D is possibly TRBD1 (5 bases). This CDR3 has 13 amino acids. Germline V CDR1 and CDR2: MNHEY, SVGAGI. Trimming took off 7 bases at V and 4 bases at J, with 13 bases between the two ends. Here the CDR3 reads CASTSQGFYGYTF. The CDR3 region has the DNA TGTGCCAGCACTTCCCAGGGATTCTATGGCTACACCTTC.

This rearrangement joins TRBV6-5 to TRBJ1-1; TRBD1 might be the D (6 bases). The CDR3 consists of 15 residues. Germline loops: CDR1 MNHEY, CDR2 SVGAGI. The V end was cut by 1 base, the J end by 4 bases, with 13 bases between. The CDR3 reads CASSYFRGGGTEAFF. CDR3 bases: TGTGCCAGCAGTTACTTCAGGGGCGGGGGCACTGAAGCTTTCTTT.

The chain uses TRBV5-1 and TRBJ1-2; D is undetermined. The germline V gene encodes CDR1 SGHRS and CDR2 YFSETQ. The CDR3 totals 14 residues. V was pared by 5 bases and J by 8 bases, with 19 bases between. CDR3 loop: CASSPNYLPGGYTF. The CDR3 DNA follows: TGCGCCAGCAGTCCAAACTACCTGCCGGGGGGCTACACCTTC.

This chain uses TRBV18 with TRBJ2-7; 10 bases are a match to TRBD2. The CDR3 is 18 amino acids. Looked up from germline, CDR1 is KGHSH and CDR2 is LQKENI. J was trimmed by 6 bases and V by 2 bases; bases with no gene match: 16. The CDR3 protein is CASSPAASGGLPRGEQYF. The DNA for the CDR3 is TGTGCCAGCTCACCAGCGGCTAGCGGGGGCCTACCAAGGGGCGAGCAGTACTTC.

The chain joins TRBV4-2 to TRBJ2-3, with D maybe TRBD2 (6 bases). Germline CDR1 and CDR2: LGHNA and YNFKEQ. The CDR3 spans 14 residues. V gave up 1 base and J gave up 13 bases, with 18 bases separating them. CDR3 residues: CASSQGTSSGEEYF. CDR3 nucleotides: TGTGCCAGCAGCCAAGGGACTTCCTCGGGGGAGGAGTATTTT.

This rearrangement joins TRBV6-5 to TRBJ1-1; D remains unclear. Per the germline V gene, CDR1 is MNHEY and CDR2 is SVGAGI. The germline V and J ends were trimmed by 6 bases and 1 base, with 9 bases remaining between them. The CDR3 consists of 13 residues. The CDR3 loop is CASRLSPNTEAFF. The CDR3 DNA sequence: TGTGCCAGCAGATTGAGCCCGAACACTGAAGCTTTCTTT.

The rearrangement joins TRBV18 to TRBJ2-2; 9 bases agree with TRBD1. This CDR3 has 15 residues. The V gene's germline CDR1 is KGHSH and CDR2 LQKENI. Unmatched junction bases numbered 5, after V lost 3 bases and J lost 6 bases. CDR3: CASSPGTGLAGELFF. The CDR3 bases are TGTGCCAGCTCACCTGGGACAGGGTTGGCCGGGGAGCTGTTTTTT. The entire variable domain, with the rest obtained from reference TRBV18 and TRBJ2-2, is as follows: NAGVMQNPRHLVRRRGQEARLRCSPMKGHSHVYWYRQLPEEGLKFMVYLQKENIIDESGMPKERFSAEFPKEGPSILRIQQVVRGDSAAYFCASSPGTGLAGELFFGEGSRLTVL.

V usage is TRBV14 and J usage is TRBJ1-6; D perhaps matches TRBD1 (5 bases). The CDR3 consists of 14 residues. The germline V and J ends were trimmed by 4 bases and 9 bases, with 13 bases remaining between them. CDR1 SGHDN and CDR2 FVKESK come from the germline V gene. CDR3 loop: CASSRTGGFSPLHF. The CDR3 DNA is TGTGCCAGCAGCCGCACAGGCGGCTTTTCACCCCTCCACTTT. Using reference TRBV14 and TRBJ1-6 for the parts outside the CDR3, the full variable domain is EAGVTQFPSHSVIEKGQTVTLRCDPISGHDNLYWYRRVMGKEIKFLLHFVKESKQDESGMPNNRFLAERTGGTYSTLKVQPAELEDSGVYFCASSRTGGFSPLHFGNGTRLTVT.

The rearrangement joins TRBV5-1 to TRBJ1-1; 7 positions match TRBD1. The germline V gene has CDR1 SGHRS and CDR2 YFSETQ. CDR3 length equals 15 residues. The J segment lost 10 bases and the V segment lost 2 bases, leaving 14 bases of the junction unmatched. This CDR3 reads CASSFLGTVYFGAFF. The CDR3, as DNA: TGCGCCAGCAGCTTCCTCGGGACAGTGTACTTCGGAGCTTTCTTT.

V and J are TRBV19 and TRBJ2-6; 8 bases agree with TRBD1. The CDR3 sequence is 16 residues long. Per germline, CDR1 LNHDA and CDR2 SQIVND (reference sequence). Trimming took 6 bases from V and 4 from J; bases not matched to a gene: 8. CDR3 sequence reads: CASRDREVLGANVLTF. The CDR3 nucleotides are TGTGCCAGTAGGGACAGGGAAGTGCTCGGGGCCAACGTCCTGACTTTC.

V gene TRBV18 combines with J gene TRBJ1-2; 8 nucleotides align to TRBD1. CDR3 length equals 16 residues. Trimming took 2 bases from V and 4 from J; bases not matched to a gene: 9. Germline loops: CDR1 KGHSH, CDR2 LQKENI. The chain's CDR3 is CASSPRADRVTYGYTF. In nucleotides, the CDR3 is TGTGCCAGCTCACCAAGGGCGGACAGGGTTACCTATGGCTACACCTTC.

The V gene is TRBV7-2, the J gene TRBJ1-2, with 9 bases matching TRBD1. The junction had 11 bases not matched to a gene; V was cut back by 5 bases and J by 4 bases. This CDR3 has 16 residues. Germline values: CDR1 SGHTA, CDR2 FQGNSA. The CDR3 DNA follows: TGTGCCAGCAGCCCCTTTTCGGGACAGGGTTTCTATGGCTACACCTTC. Translated: CASSPFSGQGFYGYTF.